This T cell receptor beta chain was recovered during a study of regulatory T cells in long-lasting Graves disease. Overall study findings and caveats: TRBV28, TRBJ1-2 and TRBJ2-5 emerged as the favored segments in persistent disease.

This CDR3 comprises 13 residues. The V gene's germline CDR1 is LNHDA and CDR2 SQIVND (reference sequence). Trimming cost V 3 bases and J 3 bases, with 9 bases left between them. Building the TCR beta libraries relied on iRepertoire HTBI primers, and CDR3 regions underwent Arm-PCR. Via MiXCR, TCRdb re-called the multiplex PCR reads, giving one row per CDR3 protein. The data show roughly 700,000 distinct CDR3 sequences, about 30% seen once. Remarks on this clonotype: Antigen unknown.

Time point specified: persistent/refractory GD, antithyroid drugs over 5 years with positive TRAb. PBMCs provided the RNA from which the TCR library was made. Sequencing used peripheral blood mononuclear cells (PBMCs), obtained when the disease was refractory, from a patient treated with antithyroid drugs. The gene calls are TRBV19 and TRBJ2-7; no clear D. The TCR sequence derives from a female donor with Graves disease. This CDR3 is CASSMGTVYEQYF. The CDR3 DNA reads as TGTGCCAGTAGTATGGGTACGGTCTACGAGCAGTACTTC.